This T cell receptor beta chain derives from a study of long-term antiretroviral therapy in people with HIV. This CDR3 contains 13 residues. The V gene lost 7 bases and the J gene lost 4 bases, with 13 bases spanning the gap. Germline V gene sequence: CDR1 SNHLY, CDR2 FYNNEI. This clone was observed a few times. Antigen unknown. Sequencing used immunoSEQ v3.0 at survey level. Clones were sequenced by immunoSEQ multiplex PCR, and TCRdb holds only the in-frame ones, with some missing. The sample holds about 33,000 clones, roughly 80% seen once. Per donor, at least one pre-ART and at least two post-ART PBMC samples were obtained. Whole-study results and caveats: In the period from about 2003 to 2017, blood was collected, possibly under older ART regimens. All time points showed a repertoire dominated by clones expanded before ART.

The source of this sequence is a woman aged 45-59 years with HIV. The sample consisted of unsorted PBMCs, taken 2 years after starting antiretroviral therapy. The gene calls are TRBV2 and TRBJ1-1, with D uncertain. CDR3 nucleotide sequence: TGTGCCAGCATAAGCAACCCGGGCACTGAAGCTTTCTTT. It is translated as CASISNPGTEAFF.